These 22 T cell receptor beta chains came from one sample sequenced in a study of human T cells and chemical hapten exposure (dated by TCRdb to about 2021). Interpreted using the paper, the time point label stands for: pre-sensitization, week 0. The meaning of the sample's treatment or condition label: therapeutic diphenylcyclopropenone sensitization with weekly scalp DPC. Library construction relied on RACE. Sequencing used a NextSeq 500. TCRdb itself trimmed the public reads at Q25 with fastp, ran MiXCR and retained productive beta chains. Duplicate CDR3 protein sequences are folded into a single record with the most common DNA and genes. This sample is represented by 300,000 to 400,000 distinct CDR3 sequences; approximately 5% of them were singletons. Of the sample, about 2.5% is held by the ten largest clones. This sample comprised whole blood, obtained in connection with sensitization to the hapten diphenylcyclopropenone (DPC). These receptors all stem from a woman in her forties or fifties with alopecia areata. Some clones in this sample may be carry-over from other donors' samples.

V usage is TRBV3-1 and J usage is TRBJ1-2; no reliable D call. Germline loops: CDR1 LGHDT, CDR2 YNNKEL (reference sequence). Trimming took 0 bases from V and 1 from J, leaving 6 bases between them. The CDR3 spans 14 residues. In DNA, the CDR3 is TGTGCCAGCAGCCAAGATTACGATAACTATGGCTACACCTTC. This codes for CASSQDYDNYGYTF.

This clonotype was seen a handful of times. The chain has TRBV20-1 and TRBJ2-2; 7 bases fit TRBD2. CDR1 and CDR2 from the germline V gene are DFQATT and SNEGSKA (reference sequence). The length of the CDR3 is 14 residues. V shed 1 base and J 1 base; nucleotides not matched to a gene: 0. This CDR3 reads CSARASGNTGELFF. CDR3 coding DNA: TGCAGTGCTAGAGCTAGCGGGAACACCGGGGAGCTGTTTTTT.

This clonotype was counted between two and nine times. This chain connects TRBV28 to TRBJ2-3; 12 nucleotides agree with TRBD2. The CDR3 totals 19 residues. Per germline, CDR1 MDHEN and CDR2 SYDVKM. The ends lost 2 bases at V and 2 bases at J; junction bases unmatched: 11. The CDR3 is CASSLQTVRLAGDTDTQYF. The CDR3 region has the DNA TGTGCCAGCAGTTTACAGACCGTGAGACTAGCGGGAGACACAGATACGCAGTATTTT.

V usage is TRBV3-1 and J usage is TRBJ1-2; no clear D gene. The CDR3 extends over 12 amino acids. Germline V gene lookup returns CDR1 LGHDT and CDR2 YNNKEL (reference sequence). V was shortened by 3 bases and J by 4 bases, with 6 bases between the two germline ends. CDR3 DNA: TGTGCCAGCAGCCATGTTCTCTATGGCTACACCTTC. It yields the protein CASSHVLYGYTF.

The DNA for the CDR3 is TGTGCCAGCAGTTTAACGGCCAGTCAGAACACTGAAGCTTTCTTT. It translates to CASSLTASQNTEAFF. V gene TRBV12-3 or TRBV12-4 combines with J gene TRBJ1-1; no reliable D call. V was pared by 2 bases and J by 1 base, with 11 bases between. This CDR3 is built from 15 residues.

This chain links TRBV27 with TRBJ1-5; the match to TRBD1 covers 7 bases. The CDR3 contains 14 residues. CDR1 is MNHEY, CDR2 SMNVEV, per germline (reference sequence). V lost 6 bases, J lost 3 bases, and 5 bases stayed unmatched. CDR3 nucleotides: TGTGCCAGCAGGGTACAGGGGTACAATCAGCCCCAGCATTTT. This translates into CASRVQGYNQPQHF.

This clonotype came up many times. DNA of the CDR3: TGTGCCAGCAGCGTAGGCTGGGTTACTGAAGCTTTCTTT. This sequence encodes CASSVGWVTEAFF. This chain uses TRBV9 with TRBJ1-1; no firm D call. Trimming shortened V by 0 bases and J by 5 bases, and 8 bases separated the two germline ends. CDR1 SGDLS and CDR2 YYNGEE come from the germline V gene. The CDR3 covers 13 residues.

At least ten counts were recorded for this clonotype. The J gene is TRBJ1-1, the V gene TRBV29-1; possibly TRBD1 for D (5 bases). Germline loops: CDR1 SQVTM, CDR2 ANQGSEA. The CDR3 is made up of 12 amino acids. Trimming removed 4 bases at V and 3 bases at J, with 9 bases between. CDR3 in amino acids: CSVGRDHTEAFF. CDR3 DNA sequence: TGCAGCGTTGGCCGGGACCACACTGAAGCTTTCTTT.

This clonotype was seen repeatedly, ten times or more. The chain couples TRBV12-3 or TRBV12-4 to TRBJ2-1; 8 bases are a match to TRBD2. This CDR3 is built from 14 residues. J was trimmed by 8 bases and V by 6 bases; bases with no gene match: 9. CDR3 nucleotide sequence: TGTGCCAGCAGGCCCGGACTAGCATTGGATGAGCAGTTCTTC. Residues: CASRPGLALDEQFF.

This clonotype was detected many times. V usage is TRBV28 and J usage is TRBJ2-7, with 9 bases that match TRBD1. CDR1 and CDR2 (germline): MDHEN, SYDVKM. The V and J ends lost 6 bases and 5 bases, in that order; junction bases with no gene match: 5. This CDR3 region has 13 residues. The DNA for the CDR3 is TGTGCCAGCAGCGGGACAGGGCGAGACGAGCAGTACTTC. This gives the protein CASSGTGRDEQYF.

This clonotype was seen more than once but under ten times. The genes are TRBV7-9 and TRBJ2-3; possibly TRBD1 or TRBD2 for D (5 bases each). Germline CDR1 is SEHNR and CDR2 is FQNEAQ (reference sequence). The CDR3 is 17 residues long. V lost 1 base, J lost 6 bases, and 20 bases lay in between. DNA of the CDR3: TGTGCCAGCAGCTTAGGAGCGAGAAGGAGAGAGGGGGATACGCAGTATTTT. It is translated as CASSLGARRREGDTQYF.

This rearrangement joins TRBV11-2 to TRBJ2-3, with D tentatively TRBD2 (5 bases). Germline V lookup: CDR1 SGHAT, CDR2 FQNNGV. Trimming left V 3 bases short and J 5 bases short, with 12 bases between. The CDR3 totals 14 residues. Written as DNA, the CDR3 is TGTGCCAGCAGCTTCGCTTGGGCGGGAGATACGCAGTATTTT. Encoded protein: CASSFAWAGDTQYF.

The chain recombines TRBV29-1 with TRBJ1-2; D not certain. Germline loops: CDR1 SQVTM, CDR2 ANQGSEA. CDR3 length: 12 residues. Trimming removed 7 bases from V and 3 bases from J, with 12 bases in between. CDR3 in DNA: TGCAGCGGTGGCTCCGGGGACTATGGCTACACCTTC. Residues: CSGGSGDYGYTF.

At least ten counts were recorded for this clonotype. This chain joins TRBV6-6 and TRBJ1-3; 9 positions match TRBD1. Germline V lookup: CDR1 MNHNY, CDR2 SVGAGI (reference sequence). This CDR3 has 15 amino acids. Unmatched junction bases numbered 4, after V lost 4 bases and J lost 3 bases. As DNA, the CDR3 is TGTGCCAGCAGTTTCACAGGGGGCATTGGAAACACCATATATTTT. This encodes CASSFTGGIGNTIYF.

This clonotype showed up many times. The gene calls are TRBV5-1 and TRBJ2-1, with 9 positions matching TRBD2. The germline CDR1 and CDR2 sequences are SGHRS and YFSETQ. The CDR3 has 15 residues. V lost 5 bases, J lost 6 bases, and 9 bases stayed unmatched. The CDR3 reads CASRLGAGGVNEQFF. The CDR3 DNA follows: TGCGCCAGCAGGCTGGGAGCGGGAGGAGTCAATGAGCAGTTCTTC.

The J gene is TRBJ1-1, the V gene TRBV28, with a possible D match to TRBD1 (6 bases). CDR1 and CDR2 (germline): MDHEN, SYDVKM. V lost 3 bases to trimming and J lost 5 bases, with 10 bases between them. The CDR3 totals 13 residues. Here the CDR3 DNA reads TGTGCCAGCAGTTTCGAGGGGGGAACTGAAGCTTTCTTT. Translating gives CASSFEGGTEAFF.

This clonotype was picked up many times. This chain connects TRBV7-9 to TRBJ1-1; D is unresolved. The CDR3 has 13 residues. The V gene lost 6 bases and the J gene lost 0 bases, with 8 bases spanning the gap. Germline-derived CDR1 and CDR2 are SEHNR and FQNEAQ (reference sequence). The DNA of the CDR3 is TGTGCCAGCAGTGTATCTGTGAACACTGAAGCTTTCTTT. Translation: CASSVSVNTEAFF. Full variable domain (rest looked up from reference TRBV7-9 and TRBJ1-1): DTGVSQNPRHKITKRGQNVTFRCDPISEHNRLYWYRQTLGQGPEFLTYFQNEAQLEKSRLLSDRFSAERPKGSFSTLEIQRTEQGDSAMYLCASSVSVNTEAFFGQGTRLTVV.

The chain has TRBV6-5 and TRBJ2-7, with D unclear. Trimming removed 5 bases from V and 3 bases from J, with 11 bases in between. CDR1 and CDR2 from the germline V gene are MNHEY and SVGAGI. The CDR3 has 13 amino acids. CDR3 amino acids: CASSPRSFYEQYF. The DNA of the CDR3 is TGTGCCAGCAGTCCCCGGTCTTTCTACGAGCAGTACTTC.

This clonotype turned up a few times. The J gene is TRBJ2-5, the V gene TRBV28, with TRBD1 matching 7 bases. The CDR3 contains 15 residues. V shed 6 bases and J 2 bases; nucleotides not matched to a gene: 9. Germline V CDR1 and CDR2: MDHEN, SYDVKM. CDR3 amino acids: CASSLDGTAQETQYF. Here the CDR3 DNA reads TGTGCCAGCAGCTTAGATGGGACAGCACAAGAGACCCAGTACTTC.

This clonotype was found many times. The chain couples TRBV7-9 to TRBJ2-7; tentative D call: TRBD2 (7 bases). Trimming took 4 bases from V and 3 from J, leaving 13 bases between them. The CDR3 consists of 14 residues. Germline loops: CDR1 SEHNR, CDR2 FQNEAQ (reference sequence). CDR3 coding DNA: TGTGCCAGCAGCTCCTCGGGGGGCCTCTACGAGCAGTACTTC. Translated, it gives CASSSSGGLYEQYF.

This clonotype turned up a few times. This chain links TRBV25-1 with TRBJ1-1; weak D call: TRBD1 (5 bases). With 4 bases removed from V and 10 bases from J, the gap between germline ends came to 10 bases. Germline CDR1 is MGHDK and CDR2 is SYGVNS. The CDR3 has 11 residues. Here the CDR3 DNA reads TGTGCCAGCAGTGTGGGGCCCAGAGCTTTCTTT. Amino acid sequence: CASSVGPRAFF.

This clonotype has only a few counts. The chain links TRBV3-1 to TRBJ1-2; D unresolved. The ends were cut back, 8 bases at V and 6 bases at J, with 16 bases in the middle. The CDR3 spans 13 residues. Germline CDR1 LGHDT, CDR2 YNNKEL (reference sequence). CDR3 coding DNA: TGTGCCAGCGCCCGGAACACCGAGGATGGCTACACCTTC. The encoded protein is CASARNTEDGYTF. The variable domain in full, completed from reference TRBV3-1 and TRBJ1-2, reads DTAVSQTPKYLVTQMGNDKSIKCEQNLGHDTMYWYKQDSKKFLKIMFSYNNKELIINETVPNRFSPKSPDKAHLNLHINSLELGDSAVYFCASARNTEDGYTFGSGTRLTVV.